The T cell receptor beta chain under discussion was sequenced for a study of cytomegalovirus exposure and HLA in healthy donors. General observations from the study: Several of the most significant clusters appeared, in a later analysis, to be linked to common viral pathogens. Diagnosis of cytomegalovirus status made by the classifier reportedly showed high specificity and sensitivity. Follow-up analysis found HLA locus-dependent TCR association rates, highest for DRB1 and lowest for HLA-C.

Germline V CDR1 and CDR2: GTSNPN, SVGIG (reference sequence). V was shortened by 1 base and J by 5 bases, with 11 bases between the two germline ends. CDR3 length: 13 residues. About this clone: Its specificity is not known.

The primer mix had 60 Vbeta and 13 Jbeta primers. Clones were sequenced by immunoSEQ multiplex PCR, and TCRdb holds only the in-frame ones, with some missing. The table records 80,000 to 100,000 clones, more than 60% of them present only once. The V gene is TRBV30, the J gene TRBJ1-2; perhaps TRBD1 as D (5 bases). The sequencing sample was made of PBMCs. The clonotype originates from a man in his forties or fifties in good health and CMV-seropositive. CDR3 nucleotide sequence: TGTGCCTGGAGTGCTCGGGGGGGTTATGGCTACACCTTC. Its protein is CAWSARGGYGYTF.